These 4 T cell receptor beta chains share one sample of origin, sequenced in a study of T cells in Graves' hyperthyroidism and ophthalmopathy. Amplified TCR beta CDR3 regions derived from RNA transcripts. The HTBI set primed first-round TCR CDR3 RT-PCR. TCRdb fed the multiplex PCR reads into MiXCR, producing one record per CDR3 protein. The table has over 450,000 distinct CDR3 sequences, about 15% seen once. The sample was blood. These receptors all come from a woman in her late teens or twenties with Graves' ophthalmopathy.

This clonotype was seen ten or more times. The gene calls are TRBV20-1 and TRBJ1-1; 7 bases line up with TRBD1. In germline, CDR1 is DFQATT, CDR2 SNEGSKA (reference sequence). The CDR3 contains 16 residues. J lost 1 base, V lost 2 bases, and 10 bases had no gene match. DNA of the CDR3: TGCAGTGCTAGACTCCTTCGGGACAGCCCGAACACTGAAGCTTTCTTT. Translation gives CSARLLRDSPNTEAFF.

V usage is TRBV5-1 and J usage is TRBJ2-3; the D is unclear. Germline V gene lookup returns CDR1 SGHRS and CDR2 YFSETQ. CDR3 size: 14 residues. With 1 base removed from V and 1 base from J, the gap between germline ends came to 7 bases. CDR3 region: CASSLRIGTDTQYF. CDR3 coding DNA: TGCGCCAGCAGCTTGAGGATTGGCACAGATACGCAGTATTTT.

This clonotype has a single count. A read error may explain this, as a much larger clone is one base away. The chain employs TRBV29-1 and TRBJ2-2; maybe TRBD2 (5 bases). In germline, CDR1 is SQVTM, CDR2 ANQGSEA. This CDR3 spans 14 amino acids. Trimming removed 5 bases at V and 2 bases at J, with 12 bases between. The CDR3 DNA reads TGCAGCGTTAAGGAGACGGGAAACACCGGGGAGCTGTTTTTT. This codes for CSVKETGNTGELFF.

This clonotype was seen a handful of times. V usage is TRBV7-9 and J usage is TRBJ2-1, with 14 bases that match TRBD2. The germline V gene encodes CDR1 SEHNR and CDR2 FQNEAQ (reference sequence). The CDR3 length is 22 residues. The J segment lost 0 bases and the V segment lost 5 bases, leaving 18 bases of the junction unmatched. In DNA, the CDR3 is TGTGCCAGCAGCCTTTATACCGGACTAGCGGGAGGAGAGTGGGTCTCCTACAATGAGCAGTTCTTC. It codes for CASSLYTGLAGGEWVSYNEQFF. The full variable domain, with the rest looked up from reference TRBV7-9 and TRBJ2-1, is DTGVSQNPRHKITKRGQNVTFRCDPISEHNRLYWYRQTLGQGPEFLTYFQNEAQLEKSRLLSDRFSAERPKGSFSTLEIQRTEQGDSAMYLCASSLYTGLAGGEWVSYNEQFFGPGTRLTVL.